The source of this T cell receptor (beta chain) is a study of blood T cells in healthy people across ages. Overall study findings and caveats: Higher naive T cell percentage went strongly together with higher TCR beta diversity.

The CDR3 spans 13 residues. V was trimmed by 6 bases and J by 0 bases, leaving 12 bases between them. Germline CDR1 SQVTM, CDR2 ANQGSEA. For every donor, a draw yielded 9.5 to 10 milliliters of peripheral blood. Isolating PBMCs gave at least 6 million of these cells per sample. Alongside a J-beta primer mix, a sample-barcoded 5' primer served in a second PCR lasting about 7 to 11 cycles. TCRdb reprocessed the 5' RACE reads with MiXCR, giving one entry per CDR3 protein. The repertoire holds hundreds of thousands of distinct CDR3 sequences, with around 52% as singletons. To note about this clonotype: Its target is unknown.

This sequence was found in a woman older than 75 in good health. The sample taken for sequencing was blood. The rearrangement links TRBV29-1 to TRBJ2-7; tentatively, D is TRBD1 (6 bases). CDR3 nucleotides: TGCAGCGTCCTGACGGACAGCTCCTACGAGCAGTACTTC. Translated, it gives CSVLTDSSYEQYF.